The rows below give T cell receptor beta chains drawn from one sample of a study of blood T cell repertoires in COVID-19. The protocol was immunoSEQ multiplex PCR, while the TCRdb copy is restricted to in-frame clones and leaves out a portion. The table lists 220,000 or so clones, roughly 84% of them singletons, with about 7% in the top ten. Sequenced material: PBMCs or T cells enriched from blood (not recorded which). The receptor set was obtained from a woman between 40 and 50 years old who had recovered from COVID-19. The CDR3 runs from the conserved cysteine through the conserved F or W.

>TRBV5-8|TRBJ1-2
CASSLVSRFTF
>TRBV3-1/TRBV3-2|TRBJ2-1
CASSLIPGSHNEQFF
>TRBV27|TRBJ1-1
CASSLHRGPNTEAFF
>TRBV28|TRBJ1-6
CASSSRTGGTRSSPLHF
>TRBV19|TRBJ2-3
CASSTVYSIQDSLTDTQYF
>TRBV29-1|TRBJ1-1
CSVGGQGATEAFF
>TRBV6-4|TRBJ1-1
CASRALGQSKMNTEAFF
>TRBV3-1/TRBV3-2|TRBJ2-1
CASSQQTGGSYNEQFF
>TRBV18|TRBJ2-1
CASSPLVGSINEQFF
>TRBV18|TRBJ2-7
CASSDGQDYEQYF
>TRBV6-5|TRBJ1-1
CASSYSGRDNRGAFF
>TRBV10-3|TRBJ1-1
CAIRGQSDMNTEAFF
>TRBV12-3/TRBV12-4|TRBJ2-5
CASSRLAQETQYF
>TRBV19|TRBJ1-5
CASSIDRSGRQPQHF
>TRBV19|TRBJ2-5
CASSFEGGETQYF
>TRBV9|TRBJ2-1
CASSASGTSGVLGEFF
>TRBV3-1/TRBV3-2|TRBJ1-1
CASSHSTEAFF
>TRBV5-8|TRBJ1-1
CASSLVRGTEAFF
>TRBV2|TRBJ2-3
CASSRSGTSTDTQYF
>TRBV7-8|TRBJ1-4
CASSLRGEKLFF
>TRBV30|TRBJ2-3
CAWSEQVGGDTQYF
>TRBV10-2|TRBJ2-7
CASRSETTYEQYF